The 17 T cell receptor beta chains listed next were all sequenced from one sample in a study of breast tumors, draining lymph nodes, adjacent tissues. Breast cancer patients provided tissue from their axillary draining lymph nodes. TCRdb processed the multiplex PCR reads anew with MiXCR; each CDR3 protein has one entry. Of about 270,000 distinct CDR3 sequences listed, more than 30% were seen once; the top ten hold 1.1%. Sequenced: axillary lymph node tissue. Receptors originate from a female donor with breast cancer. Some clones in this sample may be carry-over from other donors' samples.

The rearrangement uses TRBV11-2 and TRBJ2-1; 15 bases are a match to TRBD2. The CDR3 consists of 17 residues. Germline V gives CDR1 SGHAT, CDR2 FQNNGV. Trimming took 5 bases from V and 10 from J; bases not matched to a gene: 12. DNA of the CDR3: TGTGCCAGCAGCCCACAGGACGGGACTAGCGGGAGGAACGAGCAGTTCTTC. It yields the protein CASSPQDGTSGRNEQFF.

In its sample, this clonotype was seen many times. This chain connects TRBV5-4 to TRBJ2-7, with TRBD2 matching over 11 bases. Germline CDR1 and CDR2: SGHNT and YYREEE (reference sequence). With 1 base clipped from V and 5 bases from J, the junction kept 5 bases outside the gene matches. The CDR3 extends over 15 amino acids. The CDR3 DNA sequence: TGTGCCAGCAGCTTGCGAACTAGCGGGAGACACGAGCAGTACTTC. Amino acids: CASSLRTSGRHEQYF.

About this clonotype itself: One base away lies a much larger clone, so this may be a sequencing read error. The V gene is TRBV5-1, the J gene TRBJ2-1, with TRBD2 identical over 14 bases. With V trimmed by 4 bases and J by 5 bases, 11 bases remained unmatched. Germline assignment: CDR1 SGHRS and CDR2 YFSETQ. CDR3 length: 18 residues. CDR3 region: CASSPGTSGSASDNEQFF. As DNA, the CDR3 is TGCGCCAGCAGCCCCGGGACTAGCGGGAGCGCCTCTGACAATGAGCAGTTCTTC.

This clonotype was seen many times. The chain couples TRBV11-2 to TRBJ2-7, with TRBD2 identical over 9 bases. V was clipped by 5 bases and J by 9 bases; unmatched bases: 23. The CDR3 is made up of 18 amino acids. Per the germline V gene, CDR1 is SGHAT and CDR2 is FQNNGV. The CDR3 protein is CASSPSRGHSGSTWGQYF. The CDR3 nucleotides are TGTGCCAGCAGCCCGTCCCGGGGTCATAGCGGGAGTACCTGGGGGCAGTACTTC.

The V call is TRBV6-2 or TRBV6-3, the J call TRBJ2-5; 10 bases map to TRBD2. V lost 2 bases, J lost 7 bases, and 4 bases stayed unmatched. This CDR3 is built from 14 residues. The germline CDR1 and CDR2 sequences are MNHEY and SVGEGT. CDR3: CASSYHSGRATQYF. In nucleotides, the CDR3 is TGTGCCAGCAGTTACCACAGCGGGAGGGCGACCCAGTACTTC.

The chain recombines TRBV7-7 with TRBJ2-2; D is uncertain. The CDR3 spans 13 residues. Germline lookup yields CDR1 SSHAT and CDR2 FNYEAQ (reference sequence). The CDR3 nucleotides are TGTGCTAGAGTGACAAGTGGTTCCGGGGAGCTGTTTTTT. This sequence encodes CARVTSGSGELFF.

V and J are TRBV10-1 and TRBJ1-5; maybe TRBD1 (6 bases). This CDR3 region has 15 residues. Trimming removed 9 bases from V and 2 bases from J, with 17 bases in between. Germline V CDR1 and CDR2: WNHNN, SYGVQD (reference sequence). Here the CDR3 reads CARRDRGAGNQPQHF. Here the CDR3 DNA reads TGCGCCAGGAGGGATCGGGGGGCTGGCAATCAGCCCCAGCATTTT.

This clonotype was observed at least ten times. CDR3 DNA: TGTGCCAGCAGTTACAACGACGGACTAGCGGGACGGGATACGCAGTATTTT. Protein: CASSYNDGLAGRDTQYF. This sequence joins TRBV6-6 and TRBJ2-3; 12 bases agree with TRBD2. The junction had 9 bases not matched to a gene; V was cut back by 2 bases and J by 6 bases. The CDR3 extends over 17 amino acids. CDR1 MNHNY and CDR2 SVGAGI come from the germline V gene (reference sequence).

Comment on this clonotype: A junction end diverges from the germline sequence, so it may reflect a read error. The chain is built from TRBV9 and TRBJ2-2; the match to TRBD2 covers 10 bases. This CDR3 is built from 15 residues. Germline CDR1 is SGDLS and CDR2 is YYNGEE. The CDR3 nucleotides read TGTGCCAGCAGTATAAGCGGGAGGGGGACCGGGGAGCCGTTTTTT. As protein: CASSISGRGTGEPFF.

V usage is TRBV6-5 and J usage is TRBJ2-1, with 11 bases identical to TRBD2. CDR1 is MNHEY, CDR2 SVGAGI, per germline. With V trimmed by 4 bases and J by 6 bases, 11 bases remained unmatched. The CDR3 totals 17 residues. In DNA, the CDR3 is TGTGCCAGCAGTTCCCCGACTAGCGGGATGATAAGCAATGAGCAGTTCTTC. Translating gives CASSSPTSGMISNEQFF.

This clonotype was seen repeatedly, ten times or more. CDR3 sequence reads: CAISEATSGTHNEQFF. As DNA, the CDR3 is TGTGCCATCAGTGAGGCGACTAGCGGTACCCACAATGAGCAGTTCTTC. The V call is TRBV10-3, the J call TRBJ2-1, with 9 bases aligning to TRBD2. The V segment lost 2 bases and the J segment 5 bases; nucleotides outside the gene matches: 7. The CDR3 runs to 16 residues. Germline V gene sequence: CDR1 ENHRY, CDR2 SYGVKD.

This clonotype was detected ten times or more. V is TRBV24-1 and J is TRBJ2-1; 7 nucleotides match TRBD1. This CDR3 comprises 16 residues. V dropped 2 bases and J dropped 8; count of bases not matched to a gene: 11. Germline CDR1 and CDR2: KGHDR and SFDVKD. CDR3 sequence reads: CATSDSGQWVGDEQFF. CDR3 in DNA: TGTGCCACCAGTGATTCGGGACAGTGGGTGGGGGATGAGCAGTTCTTC.

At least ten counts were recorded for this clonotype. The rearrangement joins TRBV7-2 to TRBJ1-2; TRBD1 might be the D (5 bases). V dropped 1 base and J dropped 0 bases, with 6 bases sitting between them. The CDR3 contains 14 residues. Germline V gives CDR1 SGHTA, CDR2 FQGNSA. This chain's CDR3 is CASSLVGANYGYTF. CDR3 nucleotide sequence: TGTGCCAGCAGCTTAGTGGGGGCTAACTATGGCTACACCTTC.

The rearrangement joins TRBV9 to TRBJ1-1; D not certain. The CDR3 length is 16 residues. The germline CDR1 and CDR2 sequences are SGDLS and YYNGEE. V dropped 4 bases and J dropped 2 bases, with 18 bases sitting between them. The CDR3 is CASSPSSGLGNTEAFF. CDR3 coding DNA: TGTGCCAGCAGCCCGAGTAGTGGGCTAGGAAACACTGAAGCTTTCTTT.

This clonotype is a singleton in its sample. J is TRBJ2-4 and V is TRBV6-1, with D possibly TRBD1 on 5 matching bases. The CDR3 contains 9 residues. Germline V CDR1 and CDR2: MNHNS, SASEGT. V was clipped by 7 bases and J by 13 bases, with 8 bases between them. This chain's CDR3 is CASNQGQYF. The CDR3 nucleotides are TGTGCCAGCAACCAGGGACAGTACTTC.

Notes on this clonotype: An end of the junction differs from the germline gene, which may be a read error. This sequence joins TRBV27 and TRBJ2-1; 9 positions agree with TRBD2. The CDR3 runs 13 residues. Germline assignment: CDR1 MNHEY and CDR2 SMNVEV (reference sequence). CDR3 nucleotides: TGTACCAGCAGTCTAGCGGGAAACAATGAGCAGTTCTTC. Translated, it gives CTSSLAGNNEQFF.

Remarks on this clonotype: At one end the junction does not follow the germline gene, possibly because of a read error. The chain's CDR3 is CAGSLRPGGYDSPLHF. The CDR3 bases are TGTGCCGGCAGTTTAAGGCCGGGGGGATATGATTCACCCCTCCACTTT. The V and J genes are TRBV27 and TRBJ1-6; weak D call: TRBD1 (5 bases). Germline-derived CDR1 and CDR2 are MNHEY and SMNVEV (reference sequence). This CDR3 is 16 amino acids long.